The clone carrying this T cell receptor beta chain was picked up one time. Its antigen is as yet unknown. The donors (healthy individuals) were bone marrow donors. Primers: 60 Vbeta forward and 13 Jbeta reverse. Repertoires were generated with immunoSEQ multiplex PCR, while TCRdb's copy carries only in-frame clones and drops some. The table lists about 240,000 clones, roughly 78% of them singletons. This entry is derived from a study of cytomegalovirus exposure and HLA in healthy donors. General study findings and limits: In all likelihood, a cluster of highly shared sequence variants was a sequencing artifact. In a later analysis, most CMV-associated TCR beta chains appeared HLA-restricted.

This CDR3 spans 14 amino acids. CDR1 and CDR2 (germline): MNHEY, SVGAGI. With V trimmed by 6 bases and J by 3 bases, 3 bases remained unmatched. Sequencing used PBMCs. This receptor was identified in a boy aged 5-17 years in good health and CMV-seronegative. The V and J genes are TRBV6-5 and TRBJ2-3; 10 bases line up with TRBD2. CDR3 bases: TGTGCCAGCAGGCCGGGACTAGCGACAGATACGCAGTATTTT. It codes for CASRPGLATDTQYF.